These T cell receptor beta chains were read from a single sample in a study of blood T cells in healthy people across ages. MiXCR, run by TCRdb on the 5' RACE reads, gives a single entry per CDR3 protein. The table lists some 800,000 distinct CDR3 sequences, 20% to 30% of them singletons. The sample also formed part of further work on T cells of mothers and their children.

The sequenced material came from blood. The receptors come from a boy younger than 18 in good health. The CDR3 runs from the conserved cysteine through the conserved F or W. D genes are given only for firm matches. Rows give clone size only sometimes, using once, few, many, or a class for an expanded clone.

j_call | v_call | clone_size | d_call | cdr3_nt | cdr3_aa
TRBJ2-5 | TRBV28 | few | NA | TGTGCCAGTTCTAGGACAGAGTACTCCCAGTACTTC | CASSRTEYSQYF
TRBJ2-7 | TRBV4-3 | NA | TRBD2 | TGCGCCAGCAGCCAAAACCGGGACTATATCTACGAGCAGTACTTC | CASSQNRDYIYEQYF
TRBJ2-1 | TRBV20-1 | few | NA | TGCAGTGCTAGAGATAGGGCGCGGGACATACGGATGTACAATGAGCAGTTCTTC | CSARDRARDIRMYNEQFF
TRBJ1-2 | TRBV7-2 | NA | NA | TGTGCCAGCAGCTCAAACAGGGTCGGTGGAGGCTACACCTTC | CASSSNRVGGGYTF
TRBJ2-6 | TRBV7-3 | NA | TRBD1 | TGTGCCAGCAGCCACCAGGGGGCTGGTGGGGCCAACGTCCTGACTTTC | CASSHQGAGGANVLTF
TRBJ1-1 | TRBV5-1 | NA | NA | TGCGCCAGCAGCTTACGGACAGTGAACGCTGAAGCTTTCTTT | CASSLRTVNAEAFF
TRBJ2-5 | TRBV7-9 | few | NA | TGTGCCAGCAGCTTAAGGAGGTATTCAGTCGAGACCCAGTACTTC | CASSLRRYSVETQYF
TRBJ2-7 | TRBV28 | few | NA | TGTGCCAGCAGACTCCGGGACTCGGACGAGCAGTACTTC | CASRLRDSDEQYF
TRBJ1-2 | TRBV20-1 | few | TRBD1 | TGCAGTGCTAGAGTAGCAGGGGGGAGATACTATGGCTACACCTTC | CSARVAGGRYYGYTF
TRBJ2-3 | TRBV19 | NA | NA | TGTGCCAGTAGTATAGATTGGACAGATACGCAGTATTTT | CASSIDWTDTQYF
TRBJ1-1 | TRBV5-1 | NA | TRBD1 | TGCGCCAGCAGCGATGCTTCAGGGGGCACTGAAGCTTTCTTT | CASSDASGGTEAFF
TRBJ2-5 | TRBV11-2 | NA | NA | TGTGCCAGCAGCTTAGATTGGGGATCGCAAGAGACCCAGTACTTC | CASSLDWGSQETQYF
TRBJ2-7 | TRBV5-1 | NA | TRBD2 | TGCGCCAGCAGCTTACTAGCGGGAGGGGACGAGCAGTACTTC | CASSLLAGGDEQYF
TRBJ2-2 | TRBV13 | few | NA | TGTGCCAGCAGCTTACAGGGCCCGGATCCCTCAAACACCGGGGAGCTGTTTTTT | CASSLQGPDPSNTGELFF
TRBJ2-7 | TRBV11-2 | few | TRBD2 | TGTGCCAGCAGCTTAAGGGCGGGGGAACTCTACGAGCAGTACTTC | CASSLRAGELYEQYF
TRBJ2-4 | TRBV28 | many | TRBD1 | TGTGCCAGCAGTCTAGGGGCAGGGGGAGCCAAAAACATTCAGTACTTC | CASSLGAGGAKNIQYF
TRBJ1-2 | TRBV7-3 | NA | NA | TGTGCCAGCAGCTTAGCCGAAAGGGTTGGCTACACCTTC | CASSLAERVGYTF
TRBJ2-2 | TRBV29-1 | few | NA | TGCAGCGTTGAAGATCGGGGCTCGCCCCCCGGGGAGCTGTTTTTT | CSVEDRGSPPGELFF
TRBJ2-1 | TRBV12-3/TRBV12-4 | few | TRBD2 | TGTGCCAGCAGTTACCCTTGGGAGCGGGGGAGCACCTACAATGAGCAGTTCTTC | CASSYPWERGSTYNEQFF
TRBJ1-3 | TRBV20-1 | NA | NA | TGCAGTGCTAGAAGCCAAGACTCTGGAAACACCATATATTTT | CSARSQDSGNTIYF
TRBJ1-3 | TRBV29-1 | NA | NA | TGCAGCGTTGGTGGGCGCGACACCATATATTTT | CSVGGRDTIYF
TRBJ1-5 | TRBV7-9 | NA | NA | TGTGCCAGCAGCTTAGGGGCAGGGAACCACCAGCCCCAGCATTTT | CASSLGAGNHQPQHF
TRBJ1-2 | TRBV29-1 | NA | NA | TGCAGCGCCGATACGAGGGAAGATATGGGCTATGGCTACACCTTC | CSADTREDMGYGYTF
TRBJ2-1 | TRBV20-1 | NA | TRBD2 | TGCAGTGCTAGCATCGGGGGGGTCTACAATGAGCAGTTCTTC | CSASIGGVYNEQFF
TRBJ2-1 | TRBV4-3 | NA | NA | TGCGCCAGTAGCCAAGAGATCGGTGAGCAGTTCTTC | CASSQEIGEQFF
TRBJ1-5 | TRBV6-1 | NA | TRBD1 | TGTGCCAGCAGTGACTTCGGACAGGGTATTCAGCCCCAGCATTTT | CASSDFGQGIQPQHF
TRBJ2-7 | TRBV4-3 | few | NA | TGCGCCAGCAGCCAAGAAAGGCAGGGATTCTACGAGCAGTACTTC | CASSQERQGFYEQYF
TRBJ2-7 | TRBV20-1 | NA | TRBD1 | TGCAGTGCTAGTGGGACAGGGGGTCGGCACGAGCAGTACTTC | CSASGTGGRHEQYF
TRBJ2-7 | TRBV15 | few | TRBD1 | TGTGCCACCAGCACTACAGGGGGCTACGAGCAGTACTTC | CATSTTGGYEQYF
TRBJ1-2 | TRBV6-1 | NA | TRBD1 | TGTGCCAGCACCTCGAACAATCTTAAGGGGGCAAACGAGGACTATGGCTACACCTTC | CASTSNNLKGANEDYGYTF
TRBJ2-7 | TRBV20-1 | few | NA | TGCAGTGCTAGCGGGGTTGGGCCCCTCAACTACGAGCAGTACTTC | CSASGVGPLNYEQYF
TRBJ2-7 | TRBV6-2/TRBV6-3 | NA | NA | TGTGCCAGCAGTCCTAGCCCCCAAACCTGGGTCGGGGAATCCTACGAGCAGTACTTC | CASSPSPQTWVGESYEQYF
TRBJ2-5 | TRBV7-2 | NA | TRBD2 | TGTGCCAGCAGCTCAGCGTTAGCGGGAGGGCCTTATGGGACCCAGTACTTC | CASSSALAGGPYGTQYF
TRBJ2-7 | TRBV6-6 | many | TRBD1 | TGTGCCAGCAGTTACGCGGACAGGGGCGAGCAGTACTTC | CASSYADRGEQYF
TRBJ2-5 | TRBV7-2 | NA | NA | TGTGCCAGCAGCTTCCTATCCAGTTTGGCCCAGTACTTC | CASSFLSSLAQYF
TRBJ2-7 | TRBV6-1 | NA | NA | TGTGCCAGCAGTGAATCGTACGGATACTACGAGCAGTACTTC | CASSESYGYYEQYF
TRBJ1-1 | TRBV27 | NA | TRBD1 | TGTGCCAGCAGCACCGACAGGGTCACTGAAGCTTTCTTT | CASSTDRVTEAFF
TRBJ1-1 | TRBV20-1 | NA | TRBD1 | TGCAGTGCGGGAGACCTACAGGGGATGACTGAAGCTTTCTTT | CSAGDLQGMTEAFF
TRBJ2-5 | TRBV20-1 | NA | TRBD2 | TGCAGTGCTAGAGAAGGACTAGCGGGAGTGTGGCAAGAGACCCAGTACTTC | CSAREGLAGVWQETQYF
TRBJ2-5 | TRBV4-1 | few | NA | TGCGCCAGCAGCCAAGAAGGAGCGGGTTCCCAGGAGACCCAGTACTTC | CASSQEGAGSQETQYF